The 9 T cell receptor beta chains reported below all come from one sample, sequenced in a study of T cell clonotyping in hematopoietic cell transplantation. Produced via immunoSEQ multiplex PCR; TCRdb's table is partial and in-frame only. The sample comprises roughly 8,300 clones, 79% of which are singletons, and 33% rests with the top ten. The time point denotes: recipient sample about 28 days before transplant, after cytoreduction. This specimen consisted of peripheral blood mononuclear cells, obtained before stem cell transplant. All receptors come from a man aged 55 to 69 with acute myeloid leukemia. Some clones in this sample may be carry-over from other donors' samples.

The genes are TRBV19 and TRBJ1-2; a weak D match, TRBD1 (6 bases). Germline values: CDR1 LNHDA, CDR2 SQIVND (reference sequence). Trimming removed 5 bases at V and 2 bases at J, with 12 bases between. This CDR3 spans 14 amino acids. CDR3 DNA sequence: TGTGCCAGTAGTCCAATAGGGGGAAACTATGGCTACACCTTC. It is translated as CASSPIGGNYGYTF.

The genes are TRBV2 and TRBJ1-5; the D gene is possibly TRBD1 (5 bases). The CDR3 is 13 amino acids. V was shortened by 4 bases and J by 1 base, with 5 bases between the two germline ends. Germline CDR1 reads SNHLY; CDR2 reads FYNNEI. The CDR3 loop reads CASSGGSNQPQHF. CDR3 nucleotides: TGTGCCAGCAGTGGGGGGAGCAATCAGCCCCAGCATTTT.

A word on this clone: The junction does not match germline at one end; this may be a read error. The V and J genes are TRBV6-1 and TRBJ1-6, with D tentatively TRBD1 (5 bases). The germline V gene encodes CDR1 MNHNS and CDR2 SASEGT. The CDR3 has 11 amino acids. CDR3 protein: CASCEGSPLHF. The CDR3 DNA is TGTGCCAGCTGTGAGGGGTCACCCCTCCACTTT.

J is TRBJ1-4 and V is TRBV5-1, with TRBD1 matching over 11 bases. The CDR3 is made up of 16 amino acids. From germline, CDR1 is SGHRS and CDR2 YFSETQ. V was clipped by 2 bases and J by 8 bases; unmatched bases: 8. For the CDR3, the DNA is TGCGCCAGCAGCTTAAGGACAGGGGGCGCGGGAGAAAAACTGTTTTTT. Protein: CASSLRTGGAGEKLFF.

V and J are TRBV5-5 and TRBJ2-7; D perhaps matches TRBD2 (5 bases). This CDR3 is built from 11 residues. V was shortened by 5 bases and J by 4 bases, with 7 bases between the two germline ends. Per germline, CDR1 SGHKS and CDR2 YYEKEE (reference sequence). CDR3 DNA sequence: TGTGCCAGCAGGGGAGATTACGAGCAGTACTTC. It encodes CASRGDYEQYF.

The chain is built from TRBV10-3 and TRBJ2-7; D is uncertain. CDR3 size: 11 residues. V shed 4 bases and J shed 3 bases, with 4 bases lying between them. CDR1 is ENHRY and CDR2 is SYGVKD in the germline V gene. DNA for the CDR3: TGTGCCATCAGTGCCGACTACGAGCAGTACTTC. It encodes CAISADYEQYF.

The chain combines TRBV19 with TRBJ2-5, with no clear D. Germline lookup yields CDR1 LNHDA and CDR2 SQIVND (reference sequence). The CDR3 extends over 13 amino acids. The V end was cut by 2 bases, the J end by 3 bases, with 7 bases between. The CDR3 sequence: CASSIQSEETQYF. The CDR3 DNA reads TGTGCCAGTAGTATACAATCCGAAGAGACCCAGTACTTC.

The CDR3: CASSSVGNTEAFF. The CDR3 coding sequence is TGTGCCAGTAGCTCGGTAGGGAACACTGAAGCTTTCTTT. The rearrangement links TRBV19 to TRBJ1-1, with D uncertain. This CDR3 contains 13 residues. The ends were cut back, 6 bases at V and 1 base at J, with 9 bases in the middle. From germline, CDR1 is LNHDA and CDR2 SQIVND (reference sequence).

In this sample, this clone turned up a few times. CDR3 DNA sequence: TGCGCCAGCAGCTCACCTCAGGGGACGAGTGGCTACACCTTC. It specifies CASSSPQGTSGYTF. V gene TRBV5-1 combines with J gene TRBJ1-2, with a possible D match to TRBD1 (6 bases). This CDR3 has 14 amino acids. Trimming removed 3 bases at V and 7 bases at J, with 16 bases between. Looked up from germline, CDR1 is SGHRS and CDR2 is YFSETQ.